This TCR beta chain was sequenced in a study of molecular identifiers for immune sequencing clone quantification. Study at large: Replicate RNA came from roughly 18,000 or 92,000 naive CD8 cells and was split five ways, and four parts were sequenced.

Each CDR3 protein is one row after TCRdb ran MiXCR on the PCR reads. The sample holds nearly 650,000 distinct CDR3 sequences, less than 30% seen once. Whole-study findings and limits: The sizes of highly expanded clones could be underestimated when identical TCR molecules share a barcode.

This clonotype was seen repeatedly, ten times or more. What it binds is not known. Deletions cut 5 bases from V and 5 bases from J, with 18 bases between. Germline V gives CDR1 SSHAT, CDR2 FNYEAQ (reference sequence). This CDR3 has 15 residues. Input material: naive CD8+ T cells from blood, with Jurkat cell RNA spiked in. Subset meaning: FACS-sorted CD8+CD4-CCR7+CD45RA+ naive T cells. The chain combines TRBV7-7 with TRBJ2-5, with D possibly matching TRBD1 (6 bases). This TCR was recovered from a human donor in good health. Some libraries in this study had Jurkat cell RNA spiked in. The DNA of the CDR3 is TGTGCCAGCAGCCAGGGGCTGGTGGATTTTGAGACCCAGTACTTC. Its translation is CASSQGLVDFETQYF.